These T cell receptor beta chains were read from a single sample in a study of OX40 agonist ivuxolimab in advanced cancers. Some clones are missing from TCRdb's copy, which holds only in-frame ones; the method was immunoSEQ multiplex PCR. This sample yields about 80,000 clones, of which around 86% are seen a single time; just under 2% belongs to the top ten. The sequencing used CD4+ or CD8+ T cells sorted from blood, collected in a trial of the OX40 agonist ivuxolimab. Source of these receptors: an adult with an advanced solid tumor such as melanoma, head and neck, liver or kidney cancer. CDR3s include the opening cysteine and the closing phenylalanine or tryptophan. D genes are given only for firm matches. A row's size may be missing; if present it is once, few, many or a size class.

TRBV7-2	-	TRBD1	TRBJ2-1	TGTGCCAGCAGCTTAGCTGCGGGACAGGGGGCCCTCTCCTACAATGAGCAGTTCTTC	CASSLAAGQGALSYNEQFF
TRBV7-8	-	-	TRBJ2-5	TGTGCCAGCAGCTCCTCGAGGGGGTACCAAGAGACCCAGTACTTC	CASSSSRGYQETQYF
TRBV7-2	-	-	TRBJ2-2	TGTGCCAGCAGCCCCGGGCGGACTCCGAACACCGGGGAGCTGTTTTTT	CASSPGRTPNTGELFF
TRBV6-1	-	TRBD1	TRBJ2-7	TGTGCCAGCAGTGACCCGGACAGGGGACGGCAGTACTTC	CASSDPDRGRQYF
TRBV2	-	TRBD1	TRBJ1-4	TGTGCCAGCAGTCTAGGACAGGGGTTAAGAGGGGAAAAACTGTTTTTT	CASSLGQGLRGEKLFF
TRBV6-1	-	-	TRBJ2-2	TGTGCCAGCAGTGAAGTGGGTGGAACCCCCGGGGAGCTGTTTTTT	CASSEVGGTPGELFF
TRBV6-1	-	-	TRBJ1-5	TGTGCCAGCAGTGAGAAAGTTCGTCAGCCCCAGCATTTT	CASSEKVRQPQHF
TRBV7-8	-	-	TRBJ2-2	TGTGCCAGCAGCTCCTTTTCGGTTACCGGGGAGCTGTTTTTT	CASSSFSVTGELFF
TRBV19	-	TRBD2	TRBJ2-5	TGTGCCAGTAGTATCCGACTAGCGGGGACCCAAGAGACCCAGTACTTC	CASSIRLAGTQETQYF
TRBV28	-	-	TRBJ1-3	TGTGCCAGCAGTTTATGGGGGGGGGCCGTCAGCTCTGGAAACACCATATATTTT	CASSLWGGAVSSGNTIYF
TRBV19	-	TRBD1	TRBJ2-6	TGTGCCAGTTCCACAGGGGGCGGATCTGGGGCCAACGTCCTGACTTTC	CASSTGGGSGANVLTF
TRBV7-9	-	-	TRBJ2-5	TGTGCCAGCAGCTTAGGCCAAGAGACCCAGTACTTC	CASSLGQETQYF
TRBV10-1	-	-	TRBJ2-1	TGCGCCAGCAGTGAAGGTTCGCCTTACAATGAGCAGTTCTTC	CASSEGSPYNEQFF
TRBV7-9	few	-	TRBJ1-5	TGTGCCAGCAGCGAAAGCAATCAGCCCCAGCATTTT	CASSESNQPQHF
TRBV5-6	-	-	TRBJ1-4	TGTGCCAGCACCCTTTTAGCAACTAATGAAAAACTGTTTTTT	CASTLLATNEKLFF
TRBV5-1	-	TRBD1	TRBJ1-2	TGCGCCAGCAGCTCCTCGCCGGGACAGGGTTATGGCTACACCTTC	CASSSSPGQGYGYTF